The sequence of this TCR beta chain was determined in a study of cytomegalovirus exposure and HLA in healthy donors. The study's findings and limits: Association of a missense DCLRE1C variant with TCR beta V- and J-gene trimming was reported in a later analysis. Usually a TCR sequence was rare, but some public TCRs were found in many donors.

Looked up from germline, CDR1 is SGHTA and CDR2 is FQGTGA. CDR3 length: 13 amino acids. V gave up 5 bases and J gave up 6 bases; unmatched junction bases: 5. Both 60 Vbeta primers and 13 Jbeta primers went into the PCR. The table came from immunoSEQ multiplex PCR; TCRdb's copy has only in-frame clones and leaves some out. The data contain about 57,000 clones, 65% to 90% of them seen just once; the ten biggest clones take up around 4%. Note on this clone: The antigen is undetermined.

This chain uses TRBV7-3 with TRBJ2-7; 9 nucleotides agree with TRBD1. Sample: PBMCs. The TCR sequence derives from a young man in good health and CMV-seronegative. The CDR3 loop is CASSTGQGGEQYF. The CDR3 DNA reads as TGTGCCAGCAGCACGGGACAGGGTGGCGAGCAGTACTTC.